What follows describes a single T cell receptor (beta chain). Assay used: immunoSEQ multiplex PCR; TCRdb lists only in-frame clones, some missing. The sample holds hundreds of thousands of clones, about 86% seen once. This sample was included in a study of blood T cell repertoires in COVID-19. V lost 3 bases to trimming and J lost 2 bases, with 8 bases between them. The CDR3 extends over 13 amino acids. Per the germline V gene, CDR1 is MDHEN and CDR2 is SYDVKM. Participants, 18 to 89 years old, spanned 25 or so US areas. This rearrangement joins TRBV28 to TRBJ2-7, with D hard to call. The TCR comes from a woman between 40 and 50 years old with acute COVID-19. Sequences were obtained from PBMCs or T cells enriched from blood (not recorded which). The CDR3 loop reads CASSFTVPYEQYF. The CDR3 DNA follows: TGTGCCAGCAGTTTTACAGTACCCTACGAGCAGTACTTC.